These T cell receptor beta chains were read from a single sample in a study of breast tumors, draining lymph nodes, adjacent tissues. TCRdb used MiXCR to reprocess the multiplex PCR reads, holding one entry per CDR3 protein. This table holds 12,000 or so distinct CDR3 sequences, 53% found once. Sequencing input: breast tumor tissue. The origin of the receptors is a female donor with breast cancer. Some clones in this sample may be carry-over from other donors' samples. The CDR3 runs from the conserved cysteine through the conserved F or W. The D gene is left open where the match is weak. Only some rows state a clone size, as once, few, many or a class for expanded clones.

CASRKQGLQPQHF	TGTGCCAGCAGAAAACAGGGTCTTCAGCCCCAGCATTTT	.	TRBV5-8	TRBJ1-5	.
CAISGDRLSGNTIYF	TGTGCCATCAGTGGTGACAGGCTGAGTGGAAACACCATATATTTT	.	TRBV10-3	TRBJ1-3	.
CTSSPHPNREVHGYTF	TGTACCAGCAGTCCCCACCCGAACAGGGAGGTCCATGGCTACACCTTC	.	TRBV6-5	TRBJ1-2	.
CASSLGASGNNEQFF	TGTGCCAGCAGCTTAGGAGCTAGCGGGAACAATGAGCAGTTCTTC	TRBD2	TRBV7-8	TRBJ2-1	.
CSARDPQGIAETQYF	TGCAGTGCTAGAGATCCACAGGGGATTGCAGAGACCCAGTACTTC	TRBD1	TRBV20-1	TRBJ2-5	few
CARSGRDRGWSGELFF	TGTGCCAGGAGTGGTCGGGACAGGGGGTGGTCCGGGGAGCTGTTTTTT	TRBD1	TRBV6-1	TRBJ2-2	.
CATSDRDRGQPQHF	TGTGCCACCAGTGATCGGGACAGGGGTCAGCCCCAGCATTTT	TRBD1	TRBV24-1	TRBJ1-5	.
CAWRSSGSRNEQFF	TGTGCCTGGAGGTCTAGCGGGAGTCGCAATGAGCAGTTCTTC	TRBD2	TRBV30	TRBJ2-1	.
CASSSLGTGDQPQHF	TGTGCCAGCAGTTCACTCGGGACAGGCGATCAGCCCCAGCATTTT	TRBD1	TRBV2	TRBJ1-5	medium-sized
CASSPRQGEGYTF	TGTGCCAGCAGTCCCCGACAGGGAGAAGGCTACACCTTC	TRBD1	TRBV6-4	TRBJ1-2	.
CASSQNYEQYF	TGCGCCAGCAGCCAGAACTACGAGCAGTACTTC	.	TRBV4-1	TRBJ2-7	.
CASSVVAGPSETQHF	TGTGCCAGCAGCGTCGTAGCGGGGCCAAGTGAGACCCAGCACTTC	TRBD2	TRBV7-9	TRBJ2-5	.
CSARDLAGGGTDTQYF	TGCAGTGCTAGAGATCTGGCGGGAGGGGGCACAGATACGCAGTATTTT	TRBD2	TRBV20-1	TRBJ2-3	few
CSARGRGGNEQYF	TGCAGTGCTAGAGGTAGGGGGGGCAACGAGCAGTACTTC	.	TRBV20-1	TRBJ2-7	many
CASRTGPNNSPLHF	TGTGCCAGCAGGACAGGTCCCAATAATTCACCCCTCCACTTT	.	TRBV2	TRBJ1-6	.
CASSVGDVDYGYTF	TGTGCCAGCAGCGTTGGGGACGTTGACTATGGCTACACCTTC	.	TRBV9	TRBJ1-2	.
CASSMGYEQFF	TGTGCCAGTAGTATGGGTTATGAGCAGTTCTTC	.	TRBV19	TRBJ2-1	.
CASSPGLSDEQFF	TGCGCCAGCAGCCCGGGACTGTCTGATGAGCAGTTCTTC	.	TRBV4-1	TRBJ2-1	few
CASGLVREISGLAAYEQYF	TGTGCTAGTGGTTTGGTACGAGAGATTTCTGGACTAGCGGCCTACGAGCAGTACTTC	TRBD2	TRBV12-5	TRBJ2-7	.
CSAPQGTEQFF	TGCAGTGCACCACAGGGAACTGAGCAGTTCTTC	.	TRBV20-1	TRBJ2-1	few
CASSFFSGLFF	TGTGCCAGCAGTTTCTTCAGTGGACTGTTTTTT	.	TRBV2	TRBJ1-4	.
CAGSPTGYEQYF	TGTGCCGGCAGCCCGACAGGCTACGAGCAGTACTTC	.	TRBV9	TRBJ2-7	.
CSARTPDEASAETQYF	TGCAGTGCTAGAACACCGGATGAAGCGTCGGCAGAGACCCAGTACTTC	.	TRBV20-1	TRBJ2-5	once
CSVLPTSSIYGYTF	TGCAGTGTCCTACCGACAAGCTCAATCTATGGCTACACCTTC	.	TRBV20-1	TRBJ1-2	few
CASSSDVSQETQYF	TGCGCCAGCAGTTCTGACGTATCACAAGAGACCCAGTACTTC	.	TRBV5-1	TRBJ2-5	.
CATSRDVAGGDHNEQFF	TGTGCCACCAGCAGAGATGTAGCGGGGGGGGACCACAATGAGCAGTTCTTC	TRBD2	TRBV15	TRBJ2-1	.
CASYRPAGNTIYF	TGTGCCTCATATCGGCCGGCTGGAAACACCATATATTTT	.	TRBV30	TRBJ1-3	.
CASSSGQGTGNTIYF	TGTGCCAGCAGCTCAGGACAGGGAACTGGAAACACCATATATTTT	TRBD1	TRBV7-3	TRBJ1-3	many
CSVWTDSGNTIYF	TGCAGCGTTTGGACAGACTCTGGAAACACCATATATTTT	.	TRBV29-1	TRBJ1-3	.
CASSRLAGDGPQYF	TGTGCCAGCAGTCGACTAGCGGGAGACGGTCCGCAGTATTTT	TRBD2	TRBV7-8	TRBJ2-3	few
CASSLGSKREGSSSYNEQFF	TGTGCCAGCAGCCTCGGGTCAAAGCGGGAGGGCTCGAGCTCCTACAATGAGCAGTTCTTC	TRBD2	TRBV7-2	TRBJ2-1	once
CASGQPYEQYF	TGTGCCAGCGGACAGCCCTACGAGCAGTACTTC	.	TRBV9	TRBJ2-7	few
CATSRGQGVQPQHF	TGTGCCACCAGCAGAGGACAGGGGGTTCAGCCCCAGCATTTT	TRBD1	TRBV15	TRBJ1-5	.
CTSSLQGGETQYF	TGTACCAGCAGCTTACAGGGTGGGGAGACCCAGTACTTC	.	TRBV7-9	TRBJ2-5	.
CASSFRFSGNTIYF	TGTGCCAGCAGCTTCCGGTTTTCTGGAAACACCATATATTTT	.	TRBV5-5	TRBJ1-3	once
CSAGQGTNEKLFF	TGCAGTGCCGGACAGGGGACTAATGAAAAACTGTTTTTT	TRBD1	TRBV20-1	TRBJ1-4	.
CASTNQPGLAGNEQFF	TGTGCCAGTACCAACCAACCGGGACTAGCGGGAAATGAGCAGTTCTTC	TRBD2	TRBV19	TRBJ2-1	.
CASSIRGTYEQYF	TGTGCCAGTAGTATAAGGGGGACCTACGAGCAGTACTTC	.	TRBV19	TRBJ2-7	few
CASTDSRVQPQHF	TGTGCCAGCACCGACAGCCGGGTTCAGCCCCAGCATTTT	.	TRBV6-2/TRBV6-3	TRBJ1-5	many
CASSVSHSGSSYEQYF	TGTGCCAGCAGCGTATCCCATAGCGGGAGCTCCTACGAGCAGTACTTC	TRBD2	TRBV9	TRBJ2-7	once
CSARDKRDTYYGYTF	TGCAGTGCTAGAGATAAGAGGGACACCTACTATGGCTACACCTTC	.	TRBV20-1	TRBJ1-2	.
CASSPQPGIYEQYF	TGCGCCAGCAGCCCCCAACCGGGAATCTACGAGCAGTACTTC	.	TRBV5-1	TRBJ2-7	.
CASSQDRVGEKLFF	TGTGCCAGCAGTCAGGACAGGGTGGGGGAAAAACTGTTTTTT	TRBD1	TRBV5-4	TRBJ1-4	.
CASSQSAGGLGNTIYF	TGTGCCAGCAGCCAATCCGCAGGGGGCCTGGGAAACACCATATATTTT	TRBD1	TRBV4-2	TRBJ1-3	few
CSANGYTF	TGCAGTGCCAATGGCTACACCTTC	.	TRBV20-1	TRBJ1-2	few
CASSLTQASEQYF	TGTGCCAGCAGCTTAACCCAGGCATCCGAGCAGTACTTC	.	TRBV7-3	TRBJ2-7	many
CASSSRLGIYGELFF	TGTGCCAGCAGCTCTCGACTAGGTATCTACGGGGAGCTGTTTTTT	.	TRBV3-1	TRBJ2-2	large
CAISESSRTDSYNEQFF	TGTGCCATCAGTGAGTCGTCAAGGACAGACTCCTACAATGAGCAGTTCTTC	.	TRBV10-3	TRBJ2-1	.
CASSSRTSGAEHF	TGTGCCAGCAGTTCCAGGACTAGCGGGGCCGAGCATTTT	.	TRBV6-6	TRBJ1-5	many
CSARPETGGLLTDTQYF	TGCAGTGCTAGACCGGAGACAGGGGGTCTGTTGACAGATACGCAGTATTTT	TRBD1	TRBV20-1	TRBJ2-3	.
CASSSRQGFQETQYF	TGTGCCAGCAGCTCCCGACAGGGATTCCAAGAGACCCAGTACTTC	TRBD1	TRBV11-2	TRBJ2-5	once
CASARETQYF	TGTGCCAGCGCTCGGGAGACCCAGTACTTC	.	TRBV25-1	TRBJ2-5	.